This T cell receptor beta chain was found in a study of Ad26.COV2.S vaccination and SARS-CoV-2 variants. Overall study context: By the intramuscular route, Ad26.COV2.S was given once, or twice 56 days apart.

CDR3 size: 15 residues. V lost 7 bases, J lost 0 bases, and 12 bases lay in between. Looked up from germline, CDR1 is MNHEY and CDR2 is SVGAGI. A note on this clone: What it binds is unknown.

Regarding the study as a whole: Substantial breadth in spike-specific CD8+ and CD4+ T cell responses was reportedly seen after vaccination. Vaccine and placebo recipients had comparable breadth of non-spike TCRs.

Treatment: 15 to 20 received Ad26.COV2.S at low or high dose, single or two shots; five or six received placebo; per-sample allocation not given. Day 63 following the first vaccine or placebo injection was when the samples were taken. Assay used: immunoSEQ multiplex PCR; TCRdb lists only in-frame clones, some missing. Among roughly 400,000 clones listed, about nine tenths were seen once. This material consisted of peripheral blood, taken in a trial of Ad26.COV2.S vaccine versus placebo. The receptor was derived from a person aged 18-65 years who received the Ad26.COV2.S COVID-19 vaccine or a placebo. The chain couples TRBV6-5 to TRBJ2-2; weak D call: TRBD2 (6 bases). The CDR3 loop is CASTLAHTNTGELFF. The CDR3 nucleotides read TGTGCCAGCACACTAGCCCATACGAACACCGGGGAGCTGTTTTTT.